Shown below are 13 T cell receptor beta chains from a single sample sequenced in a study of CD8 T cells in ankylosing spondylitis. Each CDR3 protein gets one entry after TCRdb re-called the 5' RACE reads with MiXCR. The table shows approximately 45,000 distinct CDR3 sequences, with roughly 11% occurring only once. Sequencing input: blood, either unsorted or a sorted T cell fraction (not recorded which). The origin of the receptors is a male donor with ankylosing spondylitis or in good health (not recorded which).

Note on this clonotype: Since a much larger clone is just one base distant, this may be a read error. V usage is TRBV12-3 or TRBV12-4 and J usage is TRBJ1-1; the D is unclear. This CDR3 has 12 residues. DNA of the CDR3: TGTACCAGCAGTCCGGGGAGCACTGAAGCTTTCTTT. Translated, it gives CTSSPGSTEAFF.

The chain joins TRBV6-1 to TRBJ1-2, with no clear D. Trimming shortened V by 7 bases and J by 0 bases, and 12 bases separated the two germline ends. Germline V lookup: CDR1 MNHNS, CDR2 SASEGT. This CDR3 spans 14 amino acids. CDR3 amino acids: CASKRGGTNYGYTF. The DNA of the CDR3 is TGTGCCAGCAAAAGAGGCGGCACTAACTATGGCTACACCTTC.

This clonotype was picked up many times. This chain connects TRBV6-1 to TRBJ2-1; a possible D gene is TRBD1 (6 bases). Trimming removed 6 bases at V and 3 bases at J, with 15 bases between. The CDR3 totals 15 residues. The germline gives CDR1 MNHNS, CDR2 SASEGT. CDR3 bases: TGTGCCAGCAGCCGAACAGGGTCCAACTACAATGAGCAGTTCTTC. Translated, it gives CASSRTGSNYNEQFF.

The CDR3 spells CASSTPTGTRTDTEAFF. CDR3 in DNA: TGTGCCAGCAGTACGCCGACAGGGACGAGAACGGACACTGAAGCTTTCTTT. The J gene is TRBJ1-1, the V gene TRBV6-1; TRBD1 matches 7 bases. Unmatched junction bases numbered 15, after V lost 5 bases and J lost 3 bases. In germline, CDR1 is MNHNS, CDR2 SASEGT. CDR3 length: 17 amino acids.

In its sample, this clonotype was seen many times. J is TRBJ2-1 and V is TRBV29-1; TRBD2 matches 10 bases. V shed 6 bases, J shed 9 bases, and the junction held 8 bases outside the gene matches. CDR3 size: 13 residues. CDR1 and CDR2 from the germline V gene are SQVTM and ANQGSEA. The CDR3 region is CSVVLLAGGEQFF. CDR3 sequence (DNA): TGCAGCGTCGTTCTTTTAGCGGGGGGTGAGCAGTTCTTC.

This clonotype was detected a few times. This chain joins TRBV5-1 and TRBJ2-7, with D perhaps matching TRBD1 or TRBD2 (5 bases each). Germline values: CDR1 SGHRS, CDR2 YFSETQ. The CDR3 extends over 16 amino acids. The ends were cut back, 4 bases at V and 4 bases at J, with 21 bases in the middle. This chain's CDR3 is CASSPSPGTEIYEQYF. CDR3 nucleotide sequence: TGCGCCAGCAGCCCGTCTCCCGGGACGGAGATTTACGAGCAGTACTTC.

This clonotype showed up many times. The CDR3 region has the DNA TGCAGTGCTAGAGGTTACCTGGACACTGAAGCTTTCTTT. Residues: CSARGYLDTEAFF. The chain joins TRBV20-1 to TRBJ1-1; D is uncertain. Germline CDR1 DFQATT, CDR2 SNEGSKA (reference sequence). V gave up 1 base and J gave up 3 bases, with 9 bases separating them. The CDR3 sequence is 13 residues long.

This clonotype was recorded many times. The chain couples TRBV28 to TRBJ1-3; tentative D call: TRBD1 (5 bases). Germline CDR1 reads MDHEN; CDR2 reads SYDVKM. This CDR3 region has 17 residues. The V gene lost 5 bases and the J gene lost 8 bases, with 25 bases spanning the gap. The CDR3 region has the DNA TGTGCCAGCAGTCCAGCCTACGTGGGGGTCGAGCTAGACACCATATATTTT. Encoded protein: CASSPAYVGVELDTIYF.

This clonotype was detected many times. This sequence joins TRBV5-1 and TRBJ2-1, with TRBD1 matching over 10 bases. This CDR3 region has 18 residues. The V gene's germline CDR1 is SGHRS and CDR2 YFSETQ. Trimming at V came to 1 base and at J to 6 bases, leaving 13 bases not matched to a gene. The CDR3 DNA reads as TGCGCCAGCAGCTTGAGCCAATTCGGGACAGGGGCTGGCAATGAGCAGTTCTTC. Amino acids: CASSLSQFGTGAGNEQFF. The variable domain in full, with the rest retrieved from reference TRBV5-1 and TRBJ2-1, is KAGVTQTPRYLIKTRGQQVTLSCSPISGHRSVSWYQQTPGQGLQFLFEYFSETQRNKGNFPGRFSGRQFSNSRSEMNVSTLELGDSALYLCASSLSQFGTGAGNEQFFGPGTRLTVL.

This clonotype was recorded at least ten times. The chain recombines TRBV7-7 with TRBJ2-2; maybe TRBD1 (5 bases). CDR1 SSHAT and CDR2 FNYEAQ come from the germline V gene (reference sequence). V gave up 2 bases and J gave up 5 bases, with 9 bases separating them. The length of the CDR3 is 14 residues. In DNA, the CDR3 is TGTGCCAGCAGCTTACTTAGGGGAACCGGGGAGCTGTTTTTT. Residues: CASSLLRGTGELFF. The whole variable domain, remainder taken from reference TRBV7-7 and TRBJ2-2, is GAGVSQSPRYKVTKRGQDVTLRCDPISSHATLYWYQQALGQGPEFLTYFNYEAQPDKSGLPSDRFSAERPEGSISTLTIQRTEQRDSAMYRCASSLLRGTGELFFGEGSRLTVL.

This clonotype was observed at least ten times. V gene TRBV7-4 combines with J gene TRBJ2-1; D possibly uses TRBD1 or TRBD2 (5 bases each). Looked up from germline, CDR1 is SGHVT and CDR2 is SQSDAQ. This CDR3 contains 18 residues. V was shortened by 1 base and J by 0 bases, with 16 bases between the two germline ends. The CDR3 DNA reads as TGTGCCAGCAGCTTAGGAGGGGCAGGCGAACGCTCCTACAATGAGCAGTTCTTC. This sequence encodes CASSLGGAGERSYNEQFF.

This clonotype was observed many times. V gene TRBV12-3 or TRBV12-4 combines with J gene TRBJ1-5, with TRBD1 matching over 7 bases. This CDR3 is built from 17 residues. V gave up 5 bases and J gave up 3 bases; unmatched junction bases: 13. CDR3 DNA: TGTGCCAGCAGTCTCACCTCAGACAGGGTCTACAATCAGCCCCAGCATTTT. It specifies CASSLTSDRVYNQPQHF.

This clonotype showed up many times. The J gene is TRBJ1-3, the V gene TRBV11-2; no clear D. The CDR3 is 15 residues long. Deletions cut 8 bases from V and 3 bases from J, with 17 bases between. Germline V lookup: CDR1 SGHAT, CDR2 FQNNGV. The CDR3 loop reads CASAPNGGFGNTIYF. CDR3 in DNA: TGTGCCAGCGCGCCGAATGGAGGATTTGGAAACACCATATATTTT.